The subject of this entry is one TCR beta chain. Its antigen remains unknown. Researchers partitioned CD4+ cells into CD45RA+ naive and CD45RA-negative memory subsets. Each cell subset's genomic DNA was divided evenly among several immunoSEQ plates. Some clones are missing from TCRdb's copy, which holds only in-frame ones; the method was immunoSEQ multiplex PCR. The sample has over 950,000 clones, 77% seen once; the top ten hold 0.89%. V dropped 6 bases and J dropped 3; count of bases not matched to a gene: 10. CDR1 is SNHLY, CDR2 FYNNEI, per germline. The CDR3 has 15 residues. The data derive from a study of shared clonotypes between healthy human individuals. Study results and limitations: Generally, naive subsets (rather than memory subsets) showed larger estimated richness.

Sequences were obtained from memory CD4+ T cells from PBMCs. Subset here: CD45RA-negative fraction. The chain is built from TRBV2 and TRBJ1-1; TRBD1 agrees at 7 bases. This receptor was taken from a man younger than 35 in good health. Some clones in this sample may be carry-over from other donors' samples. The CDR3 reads CASRDQTGRDTEAFF. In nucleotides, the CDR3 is TGTGCCAGCAGGGACCAGACAGGGAGGGACACTGAAGCTTTCTTT.